Below, 17 T cell receptor beta chains from the same sample are listed, as sequenced in a study of blood T cell repertoires in COVID-19. TCRdb's table, derived via immunoSEQ multiplex PCR, lists solely in-frame clones and lacks some. The sample includes some 200,000 clones, more than 70% seen only once; the top ten take 2% to 3%. The material sequenced was peripheral blood. These receptors originate from a man in his forties with active or convalescent COVID-19.

The genes are TRBV11-2 and TRBJ1-3; no definite D call. Germline CDR1 is SGHAT and CDR2 is FQNNGV. Trimming took 0 bases from V and 0 from J, leaving 6 bases between them. This CDR3 spans 15 amino acids. The CDR3 region has the DNA TGTGCCAGCAGCTTAGACCCAGGCTCTGGAAACACCATATATTTT. This encodes CASSLDPGSGNTIYF.

This sequence joins TRBV6-6 and TRBJ2-7, with D perhaps TRBD1 (6 bases). The CDR3 covers 14 residues. In germline, CDR1 is MNHNY, CDR2 SVGAGI (reference sequence). V was pared by 0 bases and J by 0 bases, with 6 bases between. The CDR3, as DNA: TGTGCCAGCAGTTACTCGGACAGCTCCTACGAGCAGTACTTC. Encoded protein: CASSYSDSSYEQYF.

This chain links TRBV10-1 with TRBJ2-3; 9 positions agree with TRBD1. Trimming took 4 bases from V and 0 from J; bases not matched to a gene: 2. Germline V gene sequence: CDR1 WNHNN, CDR2 SYGVQD (reference sequence). CDR3 length equals 15 residues. The CDR3 nucleotides are TGCGCCAGCAGTGGGGGGACAGGGAGCACAGATACGCAGTATTTT. Its protein product is CASSGGTGSTDTQYF.

V gene TRBV6-5 combines with J gene TRBJ1-1, with TRBD1 as a possible D gene (6 bases). Trimming pared 6 bases from V and 0 bases from J, leaving 14 bases between. The length of the CDR3 is 15 residues. Germline V gives CDR1 MNHEY, CDR2 SVGAGI. CDR3 DNA sequence: TGTGCCAGCAGGAAGGACAGCCAGATGAACACTGAAGCTTTCTTT. It translates to CASRKDSQMNTEAFF.

This chain joins TRBV7-9 and TRBJ1-2; tentatively, D is TRBD1 (6 bases). Trimming pared 6 bases from V and 2 bases from J, leaving 16 bases between. The CDR3 runs to 15 residues. Germline CDR1 is SEHNR and CDR2 is FQNEAQ (reference sequence). Written as DNA, the CDR3 is TGTGCCAGCAGTCGTGGACAGCTATACAACTATGGCTACACCTTC. It specifies CASSRGQLYNYGYTF.

CDR3 region: CASSSTNRGAYTGELFF. The CDR3 coding sequence is TGTGCCAGCAGCTCGACAAACCGGGGGGCGTACACCGGGGAGCTGTTTTTT. The chain uses TRBV13 and TRBJ2-2; possible D gene TRBD2, 7 bases. The ends were cut back, 4 bases at V and 3 bases at J, with 18 bases in the middle. The CDR3 covers 17 residues. The germline gives CDR1 PRHDT, CDR2 FYEKMQ (reference sequence).

The chain is built from TRBV24-1 and TRBJ2-5, with TRBD1 matching over 7 bases. CDR1 is KGHDR, CDR2 SFDVKD, per germline. This CDR3 spans 16 amino acids. Trimming cost V 2 bases and J 2 bases; bases outside gene matches: 7. CDR3 nucleotide sequence: TGTGCCACCAGTGATTCCGGGACAGACCTGCAAGAGACCCAGTACTTC. Translating gives CATSDSGTDLQETQYF.

CDR3 nucleotides: TGTGCCAGCAGGGAGGGTCTAGGCGGCCAGTATGGCTACACCTTC. Its translation is CASREGLGGQYGYTF. This chain connects TRBV5-5 to TRBJ1-2; D unresolved. Between the trimmed V and J ends, which lost 5 bases and 5 bases, there was a span of 19 bases. CDR3 length: 15 residues. CDR1 and CDR2 from the germline V gene are SGHKS and YYEKEE (reference sequence).

The chain combines TRBV7-8 with TRBJ2-4, with 11 bases lining up with TRBD2. This CDR3 has 15 residues. V shed 5 bases and J 8 bases; nucleotides not matched to a gene: 8. Germline CDR1 reads SGHVS; CDR2 reads FQNEAQ. The CDR3 region has the DNA TGTGCCAGCAGCCCCCTAGCGGGGGGACGGGACATTCAGTACTTC. Translating it yields CASSPLAGGRDIQYF.

The CDR3 here is CASIATSGGNEQFF. Here the CDR3 DNA reads TGTGCCAGTATTGCAACTAGCGGGGGAAATGAGCAGTTCTTC. The chain combines TRBV19 with TRBJ2-1, with 11 bases aligning to TRBD2. The CDR3 is 14 amino acids. The J segment lost 7 bases and the V segment lost 7 bases, leaving 6 bases of the junction unmatched. The germline V gene has CDR1 LNHDA and CDR2 SQIVND (reference sequence).

Worth noting for this clone: Other DNA sequences in the sample encode the same CDR3. The chain is built from TRBV20-1 and TRBJ2-1, with 8 bases lining up with TRBD1. The V segment lost 6 bases and the J segment 7 bases; nucleotides outside the gene matches: 2. The CDR3 runs to 11 residues. CDR1 is DFQATT, CDR2 SNEGSKA, per germline (reference sequence). CDR3 nucleotides: TGCAGTGCCAGACAGGGGAATGAGCAGTTCTTC. Its protein product is CSARQGNEQFF.

This clone has just one count. Additional DNA sequences in this sample encode the identical CDR3. The J gene is TRBJ2-3, the V gene TRBV4-1; 7 bases are shared with TRBD1. Unmatched junction bases numbered 1, after V lost 0 bases and J lost 1 base. Germline V lookup: CDR1 MGHRA, CDR2 YSYEKL. This CDR3 has 15 residues. Here the CDR3 DNA reads TGCGCCAGCAGCCAAGACGGGACAGGCACAGATACGCAGTATTTT. It translates to CASSQDGTGTDTQYF.

J is TRBJ1-3 and V is TRBV28; a weak D match, TRBD1 (6 bases). CDR3 length equals 15 residues. Germline CDR1 and CDR2: MDHEN and SYDVKM. Deletions cut 1 base from V and 4 bases from J, with 11 bases between. The CDR3 DNA reads as TGTGCCAGCAGTTTATTACAGGGTGCAGGAAACACCATATATTTT. Translating it yields CASSLLQGAGNTIYF.

CDR3: CASSEFPISNYGYTF. The CDR3 nucleotides are TGTGCCAGCAGTGAATTTCCTATATCTAACTATGGCTACACCTTC. V usage is TRBV2 and J usage is TRBJ1-2, with D uncertain. The length of the CDR3 is 15 residues. Deletions cut 2 bases from V and 0 bases from J, with 10 bases between. Germline V gene sequence: CDR1 SNHLY, CDR2 FYNNEI.

This chain connects TRBV9 to TRBJ2-5; the match to TRBD2 covers 7 bases. The length of the CDR3 is 14 residues. CDR1 is SGDLS and CDR2 is YYNGEE in the germline V gene. Trimming removed 0 bases from V and 5 bases from J; junction bases left unmatched: 4. The CDR3 nucleotides read TGTGCCAGCAGCGTAGGCGGGACTACTGAGACCCAGTACTTC. Protein: CASSVGGTTETQYF.

The CDR3 DNA sequence: TGTGCCAGCAGTTCTAGCGGGGGGGACTACAATGAGCAGTTCTTC. This encodes CASSSSGGDYNEQFF. The chain carries TRBV6-6 and TRBJ2-1, with 12 nucleotides matching TRBD2. Germline V lookup: CDR1 MNHNY, CDR2 SVGAGI (reference sequence). The V gene end was trimmed by 4 bases and the J gene end by 3 bases; junction bases not matched to a gene: 1. This CDR3 contains 15 residues.

The chain combines TRBV6-2 or TRBV6-3 with TRBJ1-5, with D perhaps matching TRBD1 (6 bases). Germline V gene lookup returns CDR1 MNHEY and CDR2 SVGEGT. The V end was cut by 0 bases, the J end by 7 bases, with 19 bases between. There are 17 residues in the CDR3. CDR3 sequence: CASSYSSVGARRQPQHF. The CDR3 nucleotides are TGTGCCAGCAGTTACTCTAGTGTGGGGGCTAGACGACAGCCCCAGCATTTT.